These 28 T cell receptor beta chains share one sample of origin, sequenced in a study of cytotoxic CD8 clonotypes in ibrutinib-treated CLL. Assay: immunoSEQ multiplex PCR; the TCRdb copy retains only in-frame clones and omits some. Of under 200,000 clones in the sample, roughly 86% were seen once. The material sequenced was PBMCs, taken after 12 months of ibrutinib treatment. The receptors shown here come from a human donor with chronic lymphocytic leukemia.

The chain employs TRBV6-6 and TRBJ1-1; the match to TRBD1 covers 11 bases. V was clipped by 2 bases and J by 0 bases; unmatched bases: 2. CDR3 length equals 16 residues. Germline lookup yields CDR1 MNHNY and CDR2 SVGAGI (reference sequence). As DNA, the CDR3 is TGTGCCAGCAGTTACGGACAGGGGGCCGTGAACACTGAAGCTTTCTTT. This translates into CASSYGQGAVNTEAFF.

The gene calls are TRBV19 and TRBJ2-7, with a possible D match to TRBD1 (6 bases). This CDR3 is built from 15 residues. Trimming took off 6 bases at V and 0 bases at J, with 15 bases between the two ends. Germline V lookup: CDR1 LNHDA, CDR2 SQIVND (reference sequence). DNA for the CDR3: TGTGCCAGTAGCAGTGGACAGCTCGGCTCCTACGAGCAGTACTTC. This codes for CASSSGQLGSYEQYF.

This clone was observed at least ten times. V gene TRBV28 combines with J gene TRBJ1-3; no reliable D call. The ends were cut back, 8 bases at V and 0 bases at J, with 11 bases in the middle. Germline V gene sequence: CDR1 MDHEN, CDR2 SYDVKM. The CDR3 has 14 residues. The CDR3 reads CASQAGGSGNTIYF. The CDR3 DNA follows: TGTGCCAGCCAAGCAGGCGGCTCTGGAAACACCATATATTTT.

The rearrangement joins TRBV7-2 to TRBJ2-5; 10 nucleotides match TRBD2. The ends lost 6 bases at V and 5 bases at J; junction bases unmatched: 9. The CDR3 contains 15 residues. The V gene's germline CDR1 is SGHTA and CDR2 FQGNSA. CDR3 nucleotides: TGTGCCAGCAGTTCCGTTAGCGGGGGGAGGGAGACCCAGTACTTC. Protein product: CASSSVSGGRETQYF.

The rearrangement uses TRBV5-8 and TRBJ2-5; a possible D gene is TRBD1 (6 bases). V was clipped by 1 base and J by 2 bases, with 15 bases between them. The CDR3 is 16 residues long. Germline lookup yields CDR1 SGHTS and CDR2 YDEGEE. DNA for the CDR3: TGTGCCAGCAGCTTGTGGACAGTTTTCTCTCAAGAGACCCAGTACTTC. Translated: CASSLWTVFSQETQYF.

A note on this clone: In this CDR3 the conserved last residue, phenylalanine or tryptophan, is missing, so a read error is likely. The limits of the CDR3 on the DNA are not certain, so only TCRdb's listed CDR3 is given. The chain's CDR3 is CSVPAPSD. The chain combines TRBV29-1 with TRBJ2-3. Germline CDR1 SQVTM, CDR2 ANQGSEA. Counting both end residues, the CDR3 totals 8 amino acids.

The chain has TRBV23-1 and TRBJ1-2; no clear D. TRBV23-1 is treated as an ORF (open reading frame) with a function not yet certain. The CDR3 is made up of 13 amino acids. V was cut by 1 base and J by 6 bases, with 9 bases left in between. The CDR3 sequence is CASSQFGKHGYTF. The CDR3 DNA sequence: TGCGCCAGCAGTCAATTCGGGAAACATGGCTACACCTTC.

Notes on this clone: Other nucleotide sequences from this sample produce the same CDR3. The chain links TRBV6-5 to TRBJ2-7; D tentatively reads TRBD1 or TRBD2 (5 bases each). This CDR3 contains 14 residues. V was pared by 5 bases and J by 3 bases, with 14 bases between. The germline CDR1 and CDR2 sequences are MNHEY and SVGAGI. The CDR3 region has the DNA TGTGCCAGCAGTACTCGGGACCGTGTCTACGAGCAGTACTTC. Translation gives CASSTRDRVYEQYF.

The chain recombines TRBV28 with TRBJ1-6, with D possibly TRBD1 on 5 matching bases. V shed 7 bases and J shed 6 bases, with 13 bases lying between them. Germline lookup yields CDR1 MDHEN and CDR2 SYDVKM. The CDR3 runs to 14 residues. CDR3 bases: TGTGCCAGCAATTGGGGCAGAATTAATTCACCCCTCCACTTT. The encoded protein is CASNWGRINSPLHF.

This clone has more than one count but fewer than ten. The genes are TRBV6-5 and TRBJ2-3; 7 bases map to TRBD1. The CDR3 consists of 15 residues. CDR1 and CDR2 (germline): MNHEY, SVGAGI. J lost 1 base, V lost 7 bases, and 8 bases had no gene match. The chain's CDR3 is CASKDRSSGTDTQYF. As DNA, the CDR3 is TGTGCCAGCAAGGACAGGTCATCCGGCACAGATACGCAGTATTTT.

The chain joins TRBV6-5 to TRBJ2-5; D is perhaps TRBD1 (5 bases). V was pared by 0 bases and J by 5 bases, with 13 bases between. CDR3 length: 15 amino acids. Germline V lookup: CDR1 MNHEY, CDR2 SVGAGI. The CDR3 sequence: CASSYSKLGRETQYF. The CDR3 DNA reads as TGTGCCAGCAGTTACTCCAAACTGGGGCGGGAGACCCAGTACTTC.

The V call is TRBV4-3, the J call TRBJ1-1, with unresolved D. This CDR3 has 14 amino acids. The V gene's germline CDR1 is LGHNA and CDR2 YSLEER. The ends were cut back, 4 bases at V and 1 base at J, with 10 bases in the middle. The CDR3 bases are TGCGCCAGCAGCCCGATGGCGGGGAACACTGAAGCTTTCTTT. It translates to CASSPMAGNTEAFF.

CDR3 region: CASSPGQALSAYNEQFF. CDR3 DNA: TGTGCCAGCTCACCCGGACAGGCGCTTTCAGCCTACAATGAGCAGTTCTTC. The chain uses TRBV18 and TRBJ2-1, with 7 bases fitting TRBD1. The CDR3 is made up of 17 amino acids. From germline, CDR1 is KGHSH and CDR2 LQKENI. V was pared by 3 bases and J by 2 bases, with 10 bases of the junction left unmatched.

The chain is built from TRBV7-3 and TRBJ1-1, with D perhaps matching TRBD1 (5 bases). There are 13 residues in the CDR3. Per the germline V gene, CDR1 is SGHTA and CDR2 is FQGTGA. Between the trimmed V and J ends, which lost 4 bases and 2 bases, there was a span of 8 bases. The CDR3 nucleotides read TGTGCCAGCAGCTCTGGACACAACACTGAAGCTTTCTTT. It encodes CASSSGHNTEAFF.

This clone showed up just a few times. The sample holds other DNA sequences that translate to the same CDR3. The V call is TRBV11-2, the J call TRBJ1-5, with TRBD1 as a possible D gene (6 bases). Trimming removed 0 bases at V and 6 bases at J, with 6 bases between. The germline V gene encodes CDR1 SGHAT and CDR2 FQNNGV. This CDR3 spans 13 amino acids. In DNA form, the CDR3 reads TGTGCCAGCAGCTTAGACAGGGGTCAGCCCCAGCATTTT. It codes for CASSLDRGQPQHF.

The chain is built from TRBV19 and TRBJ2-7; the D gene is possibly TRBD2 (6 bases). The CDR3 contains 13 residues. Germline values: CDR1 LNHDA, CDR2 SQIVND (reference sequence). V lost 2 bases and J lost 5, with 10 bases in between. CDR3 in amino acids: CASSIMGGHEQYF. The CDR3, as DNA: TGTGCCAGTAGTATAATGGGGGGACACGAGCAGTACTTC.

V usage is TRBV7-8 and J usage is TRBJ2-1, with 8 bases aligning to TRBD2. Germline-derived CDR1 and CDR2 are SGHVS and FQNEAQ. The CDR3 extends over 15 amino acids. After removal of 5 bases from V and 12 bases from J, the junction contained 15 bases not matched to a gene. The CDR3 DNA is TGTGCCAGCAGCGGTATTGTAAGGCGGGGGGATCCGCAGTTCTTC. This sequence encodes CASSGIVRRGDPQFF.

CDR3 loop: CSADGVGRNEQFF. CDR3 bases: TGCAGCGCTGATGGAGTGGGAAGGAATGAGCAGTTCTTC. V usage is TRBV29-1 and J usage is TRBJ2-1; D is undetermined. Trimming left V 7 bases short and J 7 bases short, with 17 bases between. Germline loops: CDR1 SQVTM, CDR2 ANQGSEA. The CDR3 is made up of 13 amino acids.

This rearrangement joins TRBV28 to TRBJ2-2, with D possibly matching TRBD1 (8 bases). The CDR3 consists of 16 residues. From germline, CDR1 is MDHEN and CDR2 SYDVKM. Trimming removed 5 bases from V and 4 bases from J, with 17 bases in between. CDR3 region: CASSTTGGVSTGELFF. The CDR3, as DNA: TGTGCCAGCAGTACCACAGGGGGGGTTAGCACCGGGGAGCTGTTTTTT. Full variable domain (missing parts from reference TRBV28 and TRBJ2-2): DVKVTQSSRYLVKRTGEKVFLECVQDMDHENMFWYRQDPGLGLRLIYFSYDVKMKEKGDIPEGYSVSREKKERFSLILESASTNQTSMYLCASSTTGGVSTGELFFGEGSRLTVL.

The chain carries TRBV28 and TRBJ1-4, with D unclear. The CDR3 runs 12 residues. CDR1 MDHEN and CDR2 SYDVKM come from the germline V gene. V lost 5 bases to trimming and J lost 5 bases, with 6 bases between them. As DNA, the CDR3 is TGTGCCAGCAGTGCCCGAAATGAAAAACTGTTTTTT. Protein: CASSARNEKLFF.

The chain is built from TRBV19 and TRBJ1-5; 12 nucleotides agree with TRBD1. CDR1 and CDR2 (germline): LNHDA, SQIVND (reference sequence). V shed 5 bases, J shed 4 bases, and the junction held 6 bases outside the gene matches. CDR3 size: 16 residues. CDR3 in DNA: TGTGCCAGTAGTCCGTGGGGACAGGGGGCGAATCAGCCCCAGCATTTT. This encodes CASSPWGQGANQPQHF. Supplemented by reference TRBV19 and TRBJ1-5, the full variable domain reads DGGITQSPKYLFRKEGQNVTLSCEQNLNHDAMYWYRQDPGQGLRLIYYSQIVNDFQKGDIAEGYSVSREKKESFPLTVTSAQKNPTAFYLCASSPWGQGANQPQHFGDGTRLSIL.

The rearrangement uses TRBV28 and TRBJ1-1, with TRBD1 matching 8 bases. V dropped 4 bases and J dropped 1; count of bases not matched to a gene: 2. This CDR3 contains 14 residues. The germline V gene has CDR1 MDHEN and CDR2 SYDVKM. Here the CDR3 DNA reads TGTGCCAGCAGTTACAGGGGGTGGAACACTGAAGCTTTCTTT. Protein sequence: CASSYRGWNTEAFF.

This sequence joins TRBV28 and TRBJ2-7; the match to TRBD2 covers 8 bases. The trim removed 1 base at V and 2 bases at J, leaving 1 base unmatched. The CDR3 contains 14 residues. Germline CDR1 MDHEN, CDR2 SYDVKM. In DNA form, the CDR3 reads TGTGCCAGCAGTTTATCGGGGGGGCCCTACGAGCAGTACTTC. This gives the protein CASSLSGGPYEQYF.

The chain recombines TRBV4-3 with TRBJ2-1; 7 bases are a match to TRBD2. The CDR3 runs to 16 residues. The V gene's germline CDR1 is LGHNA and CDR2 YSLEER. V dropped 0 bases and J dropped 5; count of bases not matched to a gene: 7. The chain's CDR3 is CASSQDYAGDDNEQFF. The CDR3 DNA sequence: TGCGCCAGCAGCCAAGATTACGCGGGAGATGACAATGAGCAGTTCTTC.

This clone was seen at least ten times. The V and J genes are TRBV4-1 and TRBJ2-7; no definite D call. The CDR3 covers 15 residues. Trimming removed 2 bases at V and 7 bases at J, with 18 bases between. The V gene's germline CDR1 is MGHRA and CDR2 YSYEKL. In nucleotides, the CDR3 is TGCGCCAGCAGCCAATCGGCTCAGGTGGGTCCGGAGCAGTACTTC. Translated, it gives CASSQSAQVGPEQYF.

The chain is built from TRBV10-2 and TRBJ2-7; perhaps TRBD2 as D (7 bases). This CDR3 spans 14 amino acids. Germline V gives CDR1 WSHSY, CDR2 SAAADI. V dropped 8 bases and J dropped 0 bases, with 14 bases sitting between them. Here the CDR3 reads CASGAGAISYEQYF. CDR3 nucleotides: TGCGCCAGCGGGGCGGGGGCCATCTCCTACGAGCAGTACTTC.

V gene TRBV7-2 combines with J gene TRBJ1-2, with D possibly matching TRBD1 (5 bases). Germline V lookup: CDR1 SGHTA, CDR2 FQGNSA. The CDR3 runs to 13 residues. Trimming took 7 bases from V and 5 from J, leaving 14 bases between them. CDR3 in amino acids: CASTLYGGYGYTF. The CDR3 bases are TGTGCCAGCACCCTTTATGGGGGATATGGCTACACCTTC. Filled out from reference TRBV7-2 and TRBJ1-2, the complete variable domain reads GAGVSQSPSNKVTEKGKDVELRCDPISGHTALYWYRQSLGQGLEFLIYFQGNSAPDKSGLPSDRFSAERTGGSVSTLTIQRTQQEDSAVYLCASTLYGGYGYTFGSGTRLTVV.

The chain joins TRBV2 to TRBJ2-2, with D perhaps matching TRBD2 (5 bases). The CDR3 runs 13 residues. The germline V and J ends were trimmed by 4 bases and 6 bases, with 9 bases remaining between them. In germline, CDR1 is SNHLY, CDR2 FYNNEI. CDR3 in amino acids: CASSVEGSGELFF. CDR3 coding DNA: TGTGCCAGCAGTGTTGAGGGATCCGGGGAGCTGTTTTTT.